This T cell receptor (beta chain) was captured by sequencing in a study of shared clonotypes between healthy human individuals. Original methodology: Because ImmunoSEQ provided only junction sequences with no quality scores, the filtering differed. The data were produced by immunoSEQ multiplex PCR, yet TCRdb's version contains in-frame clones alone and is incomplete. The V and J calls and clone size come from that table; D and trimming were worked out from the DNA. Here the sample spans about 2.1 million clones, roughly 93% being singletons. Naive CD8 cells comprised CD45RO-negative, CCR7-positively selected cells, excluding terminally differentiated effector memory CD45RA+ cells. The CDR3 consists of 15 residues. CDR1 SGHTA and CDR2 FQGNSA come from the germline V gene. The J segment lost 7 bases and the V segment lost 5 bases, leaving 6 bases of the junction unmatched.

The receptor was isolated from a man between 18 and 29 years old in good health. Some clones in this sample may be carry-over from other donors' samples. This rearrangement joins TRBV7-2 to TRBJ2-7, with TRBD2 matching over 15 bases. What was sequenced was naive CD8+ T cells from PBMCs. CDR3 sequence (DNA): TGTGCCAGCAGCCGGACTAGCGGGAGGGCCGGGGAGCAGTACTTC. It translates to CASSRTSGRAGEQYF. The variable domain in full, completed from reference TRBV7-2 and TRBJ2-7, reads GAGVSQSPSNKVTEKGKDVELRCDPISGHTALYWYRQSLGQGLEFLIYFQGNSAPDKSGLPSDRFSAERTGGSVSTLTIQRTQQEDSAVYLCASSRTSGRAGEQYFGPGTRLTVT.